The source of this T cell receptor beta chain is a study of shared clonotypes between healthy human individuals. Study-wide results and limits: Some naive CD4 clonotypes, roughly 5%, turned up in common across four donors.

Concerning this clone itself: What it binds is not known.

Libraries were prepared by immunoSEQ multiplex PCR; TCRdb keeps only in-frame clonotypes and omits some of them. Found here are 2 million to 3 million clones, 80% to 95% of them singletons; the top ten hold approximately 0.37%. The V gene lost 4 bases and the J gene lost 1 base, with 12 bases spanning the gap. CDR3 length: 15 amino acids. Germline values: CDR1 MDHEN, CDR2 SYDVKM. Source material: naive CD4+ T cells from PBMCs. The subset here: CD45RA+ positively selected. The clonotype comes from a man between 18 and 35 years old in good health. Some clones in this sample may be carry-over from other donors' samples. The J gene is TRBJ2-3, the V gene TRBV28, with no clear D. The CDR3, as DNA: TGTGCCAGCAGTTCCAATGCGTTGGGCACAGATACGCAGTATTTT. This translates into CASSSNALGTDTQYF. Supplemented by reference TRBV28 and TRBJ2-3, the full variable domain reads DVKVTQSSRYLVKRTGEKVFLECVQDMDHENMFWYRQDPGLGLRLIYFSYDVKMKEKGDIPEGYSVSREKKERFSLILESASTNQTSMYLCASSSNALGTDTQYFGPGTRLTVL.